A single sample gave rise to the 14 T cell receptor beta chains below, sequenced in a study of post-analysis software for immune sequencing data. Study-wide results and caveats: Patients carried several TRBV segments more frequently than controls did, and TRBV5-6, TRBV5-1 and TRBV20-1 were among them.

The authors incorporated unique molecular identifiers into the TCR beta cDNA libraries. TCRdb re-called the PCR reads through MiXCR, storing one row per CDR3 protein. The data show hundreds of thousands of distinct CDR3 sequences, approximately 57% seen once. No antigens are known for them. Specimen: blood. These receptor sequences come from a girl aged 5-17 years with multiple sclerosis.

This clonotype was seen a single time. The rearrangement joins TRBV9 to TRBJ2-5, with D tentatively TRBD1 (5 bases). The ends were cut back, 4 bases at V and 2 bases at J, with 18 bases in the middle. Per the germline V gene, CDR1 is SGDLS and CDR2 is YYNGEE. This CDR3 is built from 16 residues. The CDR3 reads CASSPRRAREQETQYF. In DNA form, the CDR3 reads TGTGCCAGCAGCCCCCGCAGGGCCAGGGAACAAGAGACCCAGTACTTC.

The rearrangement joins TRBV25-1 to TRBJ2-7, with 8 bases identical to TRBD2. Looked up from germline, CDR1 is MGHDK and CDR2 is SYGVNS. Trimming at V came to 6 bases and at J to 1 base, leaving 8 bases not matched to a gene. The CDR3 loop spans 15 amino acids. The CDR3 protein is CASRGGASGSYEQYF. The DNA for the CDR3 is TGTGCCAGCAGGGGGGGGGCTAGCGGGTCCTACGAGCAGTACTTC.

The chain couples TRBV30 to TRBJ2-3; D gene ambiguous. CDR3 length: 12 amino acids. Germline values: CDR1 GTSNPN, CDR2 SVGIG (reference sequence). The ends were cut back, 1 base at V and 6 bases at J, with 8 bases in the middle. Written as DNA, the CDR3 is TGTGCCTGGAGTGGGGTTGCGGATACGCAGTATTTT. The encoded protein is CAWSGVADTQYF. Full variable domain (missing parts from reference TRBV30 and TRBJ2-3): SQTIHQWPATLVQPVGSPLSLECTVEGTSNPNLYWYRQAAGRGLQLLFYSVGIGQISSEVPQNLSASRPQDRQFILSSKKLLLSDSGFYLCAWSGVADTQYFGPGTRLTVL.

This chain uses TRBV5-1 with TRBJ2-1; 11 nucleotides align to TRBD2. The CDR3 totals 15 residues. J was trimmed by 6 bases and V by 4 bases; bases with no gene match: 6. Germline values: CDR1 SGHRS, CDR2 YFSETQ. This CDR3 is CASSQGLADLNEQFF. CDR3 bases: TGCGCCAGCAGCCAGGGACTAGCGGACCTCAATGAGCAGTTCTTC.

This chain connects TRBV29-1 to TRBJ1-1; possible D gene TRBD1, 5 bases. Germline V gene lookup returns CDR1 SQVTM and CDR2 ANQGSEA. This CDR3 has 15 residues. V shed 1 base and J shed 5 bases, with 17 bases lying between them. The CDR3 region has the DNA TGCAGCGTTGAAGCGGGGACGAGTCTGTGGACTGAAGCTTTCTTT. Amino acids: CSVEAGTSLWTEAFF.

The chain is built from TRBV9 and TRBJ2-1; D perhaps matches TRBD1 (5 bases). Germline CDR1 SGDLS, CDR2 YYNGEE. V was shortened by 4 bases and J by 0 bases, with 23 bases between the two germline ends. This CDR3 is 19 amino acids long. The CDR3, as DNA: TGTGCCAGCAGCAAACTACAGGACCCTTCTTTCAGCTCCTACAATGAGCAGTTCTTC. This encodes CASSKLQDPSFSSYNEQFF.

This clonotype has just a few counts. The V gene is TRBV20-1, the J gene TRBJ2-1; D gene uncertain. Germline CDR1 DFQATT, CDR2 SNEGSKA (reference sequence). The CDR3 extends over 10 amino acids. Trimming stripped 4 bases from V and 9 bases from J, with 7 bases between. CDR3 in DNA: TGCAGTGCTATTTCGGGTGAGCAGTTCTTC. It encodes CSAISGEQFF.

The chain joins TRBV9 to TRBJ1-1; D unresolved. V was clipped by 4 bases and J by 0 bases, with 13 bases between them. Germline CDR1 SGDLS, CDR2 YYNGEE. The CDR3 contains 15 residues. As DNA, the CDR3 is TGTGCCAGCAGCATCCAAGGTCGTTTGAACACTGAAGCTTTCTTT. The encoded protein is CASSIQGRLNTEAFF.

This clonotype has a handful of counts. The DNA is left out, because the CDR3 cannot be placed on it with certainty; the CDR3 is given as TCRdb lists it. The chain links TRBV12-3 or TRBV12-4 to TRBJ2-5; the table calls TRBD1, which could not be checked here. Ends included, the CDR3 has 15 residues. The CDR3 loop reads CASSSSTGLQETQYF.

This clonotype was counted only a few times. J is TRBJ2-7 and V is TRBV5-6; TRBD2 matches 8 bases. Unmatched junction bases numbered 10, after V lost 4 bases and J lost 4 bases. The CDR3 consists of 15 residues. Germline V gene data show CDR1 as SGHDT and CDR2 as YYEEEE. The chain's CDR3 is CASSAGGPRGYEQYF. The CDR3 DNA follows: TGTGCCAGCAGCGCGGGGGGTCCTAGGGGGTACGAGCAGTACTTC.

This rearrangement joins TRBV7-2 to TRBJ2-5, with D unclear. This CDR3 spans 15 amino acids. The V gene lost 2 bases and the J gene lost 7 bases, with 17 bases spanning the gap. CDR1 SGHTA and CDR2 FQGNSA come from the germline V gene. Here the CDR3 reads CASSLWAAQSGTQYF. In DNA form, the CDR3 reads TGTGCCAGCAGCTTATGGGCGGCCCAGTCGGGGACCCAGTACTTC.

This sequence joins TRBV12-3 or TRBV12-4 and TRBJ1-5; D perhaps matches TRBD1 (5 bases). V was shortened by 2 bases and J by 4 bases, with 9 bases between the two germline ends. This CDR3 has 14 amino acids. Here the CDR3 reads CASSLFGGNQPQHF. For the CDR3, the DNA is TGTGCCAGCAGTTTATTTGGGGGAAATCAGCCCCAGCATTTT.

The chain's CDR3 is CASSSREAQYF. DNA for the CDR3: TGCGCCAGCAGCTCGCGAGAAGCCCAGTACTTC. This chain connects TRBV5-1 to TRBJ2-5; D ambiguous. This CDR3 has 11 residues. Looked up from germline, CDR1 is SGHRS and CDR2 is YFSETQ. The V end was cut by 3 bases, the J end by 9 bases, with 9 bases between.

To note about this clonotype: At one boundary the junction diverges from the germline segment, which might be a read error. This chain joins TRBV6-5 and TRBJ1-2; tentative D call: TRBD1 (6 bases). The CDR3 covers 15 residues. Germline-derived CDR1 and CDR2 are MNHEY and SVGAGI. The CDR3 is CASSLLRTANDGYTF. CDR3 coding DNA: TGTGCCAGCAGTCTCCTCCGGACAGCTAACGATGGCTACACCTTC.